Shown below are 27 T cell receptor beta chains from a single sample sequenced in a study of siplizumab effects on memory and regulatory T cells (dated by TCRdb to the late 2010s). The method was the immunoSEQ multiplex PCR assay. TCRdb took this table from immuneACCESS and kept in-frame rearrangements with V and J called. Such tables lack part of the clones; where checked against another copy, unresolved V genes explain under half of the gap, and the rest is unexplained. The sample table lists 65,000 to 90,000 clones, around 93% of them with a count of one. The top ten hold around 5% of the sample. Sequenced material: CD8+ T cells sorted from blood. The receptors originated from a human donor in good health.

This chain links TRBV5-6 with TRBJ1-2; D gene unclear. Germline loops: CDR1 SGHDT, CDR2 YYEEEE. V lost 2 bases and J 4 bases, leaving 9 bases between the germline ends. The CDR3 is 13 residues long. The CDR3 is CASSFLGSYGYTF. In DNA form, the CDR3 reads TGTGCCAGCAGCTTTCTGGGGAGCTATGGCTACACCTTC.

V gene TRBV13 combines with J gene TRBJ2-2; D ambiguous. Germline lookup yields CDR1 PRHDT and CDR2 FYEKMQ (reference sequence). Trimming took off 1 base at V and 7 bases at J, with 4 bases between the two ends. The CDR3 is 12 residues long. The CDR3 protein is CASSLEGGELFF. The CDR3 DNA is TGTGCCAGCAGCTTAGAAGGCGGGGAGCTGTTTTTT.

The genes are TRBV7-9 and TRBJ1-2; the D is unclear. Germline CDR1 reads SEHNR; CDR2 reads FQNEAQ (reference sequence). V lost 5 bases and J 6 bases, leaving 10 bases between the germline ends. CDR3 size: 12 residues. The CDR3 loop is CASSPTQNGYTF. DNA of the CDR3: TGTGCCAGCAGCCCAACACAGAATGGCTACACCTTC.

This clone was recorded only once. V and J are TRBV6-4 and TRBJ2-1; D call uncertain. Trimming removed 1 base from V and 7 bases from J, with 11 bases in between. The CDR3 runs 14 residues. From germline, CDR1 is MRHNA and CDR2 SNTAGT. CDR3 region: CASSDFLEGNEQFF. CDR3 nucleotide sequence: TGTGCCAGCAGTGACTTCTTGGAAGGGAATGAGCAGTTCTTC.

This rearrangement joins TRBV5-4 to TRBJ2-7, with D perhaps TRBD2 (5 bases). V lost 0 bases and J 3 bases, leaving 10 bases between the germline ends. CDR1 is SGHNT, CDR2 YYREEE, per germline (reference sequence). The CDR3 length is 14 residues. CDR3 nucleotides: TGTGCCAGCAGCTTGGGAGCGGCGGACTACGAGCAGTACTTC. Translated, it gives CASSLGAADYEQYF.

This clone turned up a few times. This chain connects TRBV6-4 to TRBJ2-3; 8 positions agree with TRBD1. The CDR3 consists of 15 residues. The germline V gene has CDR1 MRHNA and CDR2 SNTAGT. V trimming: 0 bases; J trimming: 8 bases; junction bases outside the gene matches: 7. The CDR3 loop is CASSDSAGGFGTQYF. DNA for the CDR3: TGTGCCAGCAGTGACTCGGCAGGGGGCTTCGGTACGCAGTATTTT.

This clone was detected once. The rearrangement joins TRBV5-6 to TRBJ1-4, with D perhaps TRBD1 (6 bases). Germline CDR1 reads SGHDT; CDR2 reads YYEEEE. The CDR3 spans 13 residues. The germline V and J ends were trimmed by 4 bases and 8 bases, with 12 bases remaining between them. The CDR3 protein is CASSRGAGEKLFF. In DNA form, the CDR3 reads TGTGCCAGCAGCCGGGGGGCAGGAGAAAAACTGTTTTTT.

V is TRBV7-9 and J is TRBJ1-4; 8 bases align to TRBD1. From germline, CDR1 is SEHNR and CDR2 FQNEAQ (reference sequence). With 4 bases clipped from V and 7 bases from J, the junction kept 17 bases outside the gene matches. This CDR3 spans 18 amino acids. The CDR3 region is CASSSEDPGQGGGEKLFF. Written as DNA, the CDR3 is TGTGCCAGCAGCTCAGAAGACCCAGGACAGGGCGGGGGTGAAAAACTGTTTTTT.

The chain links TRBV13 to TRBJ1-2; 7 nucleotides line up with TRBD1. V gave up 6 bases and J gave up 10 bases; unmatched junction bases: 8. The CDR3 runs 12 residues. Germline V CDR1 and CDR2: PRHDT, FYEKMQ (reference sequence). The CDR3 DNA follows: TGTGCCAGCAGTTCTACCGGGACAGACTACACCTTC. It encodes CASSSTGTDYTF.

The chain links TRBV27 to TRBJ2-3; 9 bases map to TRBD2. V lost 6 bases, J lost 4 bases, and 5 bases stayed unmatched. This CDR3 comprises 14 residues. Germline V gene lookup returns CDR1 MNHEY and CDR2 SMNVEV (reference sequence). The CDR3 loop is CASSPSGASDTQYF. The CDR3 DNA reads TGTGCCAGCAGCCCTAGCGGGGCCTCAGATACGCAGTATTTT.

Only a few counts were recorded for this clone. Other DNA sequences in the same sample also yield this CDR3. The V and J genes are TRBV28 and TRBJ2-3, with TRBD2 matching over 9 bases. The CDR3 spans 14 residues. V dropped 3 bases and J dropped 3; count of bases not matched to a gene: 1. Looked up from germline, CDR1 is MDHEN and CDR2 is SYDVKM. The CDR3 region is CASSFLAGTDTQYF. The CDR3 nucleotides read TGTGCCAGCAGTTTTCTAGCGGGGACAGATACGCAGTATTTT.

The CDR3 reads CASSPPAGEQFF. Here the CDR3 DNA reads TGTGCCAGCTCACCACCGGCAGGAGAGCAGTTCTTC. The chain joins TRBV18 to TRBJ2-1, with D hard to call. Germline V gene data show CDR1 as KGHSH and CDR2 as LQKENI. V was trimmed by 0 bases and J by 10 bases, leaving 7 bases between them. The CDR3 covers 12 residues.

The genes are TRBV6-1 and TRBJ2-7; 8 nucleotides match TRBD2. V dropped 6 bases and J dropped 2; count of bases not matched to a gene: 3. This CDR3 is built from 13 residues. Looked up from germline, CDR1 is MNHNS and CDR2 is SASEGT. DNA of the CDR3: TGTGCCAGCAGCGGGGGACTAGCCTACGAGCAGTACTTC. This encodes CASSGGLAYEQYF.

This chain connects TRBV29-1 to TRBJ1-2; TRBD1 matches at 8 bases. Germline V gives CDR1 SQVTM, CDR2 ANQGSEA. Losses at the gene ends were 3 bases for V and 8 bases for J; bases not matched to a gene: 14. The CDR3 is 15 residues long. The CDR3 nucleotides read TGCAGCGTTGATCCCGGGACAGGTCCTCGGATGGGCTACACCTTC. Its protein product is CSVDPGTGPRMGYTF.

V usage is TRBV15 and J usage is TRBJ1-1; 8 positions match TRBD1. With V trimmed by 4 bases and J by 0 bases, 4 bases remained unmatched. Germline-derived CDR1 and CDR2 are LNHNV and YYDKDF (reference sequence). The CDR3 extends over 15 amino acids. Here the CDR3 reads CATSTRTGLNTEAFF. The CDR3, as DNA: TGTGCCACCAGCACCAGGACAGGGTTGAACACTGAAGCTTTCTTT.

The rearrangement uses TRBV19 and TRBJ2-7; the match to TRBD1 covers 8 bases. The V gene's germline CDR1 is LNHDA and CDR2 SQIVND (reference sequence). With 3 bases clipped from V and 2 bases from J, the junction kept 3 bases outside the gene matches. The CDR3 spans 14 residues. The CDR3 sequence: CASSIGQGAYEQYF. The CDR3 nucleotides read TGTGCCAGTAGTATTGGACAGGGCGCCTACGAGCAGTACTTC.

CDR3 region: CASSPTSGGAASQYF. In DNA form, the CDR3 reads TGTGCCAGCAGCCCGACTAGCGGGGGGGCCGCGTCCCAGTACTTC. The chain is built from TRBV7-2 and TRBJ2-5, with 14 bases fitting TRBD2. Losses at the gene ends were 5 bases for V and 9 bases for J; bases not matched to a gene: 8. The CDR3 extends over 15 amino acids. Germline CDR1 is SGHTA and CDR2 is FQGNSA.

The genes are TRBV19 and TRBJ2-1; no clear D gene. Germline CDR1 is LNHDA and CDR2 is SQIVND (reference sequence). Trimming took 3 bases from V and 4 from J, leaving 7 bases between them. The CDR3 is 13 residues long. Here the CDR3 reads CASSMILYNEQFF. CDR3 coding DNA: TGTGCCAGTAGTATGATCCTTTACAATGAGCAGTTCTTC.

The chain recombines TRBV7-3 with TRBJ2-2; 15 nucleotides line up with TRBD2. Trimming removed 2 bases from V and 1 base from J; junction bases left unmatched: 5. The CDR3 is 19 residues long. Germline-derived CDR1 and CDR2 are SGHTA and FQGTGA. The CDR3 reads CASSLQGLAGGMNTGELFF. The CDR3 DNA sequence: TGTGCCAGCAGCTTACAGGGACTAGCGGGGGGAATGAACACCGGGGAGCTGTTTTTT.

This sequence joins TRBV27 and TRBJ2-5; D is ambiguous. The end of the DNA fits TRBJ2-7 better, so the J call may be wrong. This CDR3 contains 13 residues. In germline, CDR1 is MNHEY, CDR2 SMNVEV (reference sequence). The CDR3: CASSFYNSYEQYF. DNA of the CDR3: TGTGCCAGCAGTTTTTACAACTCCTACGAGCAGTACTTC.

J is TRBJ1-5 and V is TRBV15, with unresolved D. The germline V gene encodes CDR1 LNHNV and CDR2 YYDKDF (reference sequence). V lost 4 bases and J lost 1, with 11 bases in between. The CDR3 is 15 amino acids. CDR3 DNA: TGTGCCACCAGCATGTGGGCGGAGAGCAATCAGCCCCAGCATTTT. Amino acid sequence: CATSMWAESNQPQHF.

The chain combines TRBV9 with TRBJ1-1; 7 bases line up with TRBD1. Losses at the gene ends were 2 bases for V and 2 bases for J; bases not matched to a gene: 9. This CDR3 spans 16 amino acids. Looked up from germline, CDR1 is SGDLS and CDR2 is YYNGEE. CDR3 sequence (DNA): TGTGCCAGCAGCGTTGCGAGGGACAGAGCTAACACTGAAGCTTTCTTT. Its translation: CASSVARDRANTEAFF.

The rearrangement uses TRBV4-3 and TRBJ2-7, with D tentatively TRBD1 (5 bases). V shed 0 bases and J shed 2 bases, with 11 bases lying between them. This CDR3 has 15 residues. Germline values: CDR1 LGHNA, CDR2 YSLEER. The CDR3 DNA reads as TGCGCCAGCAGCCAAGATGCGACAGAAGCCTACGAGCAGTACTTC. Encoded protein: CASSQDATEAYEQYF.

This chain joins TRBV27 and TRBJ1-5, with TRBD1 matching 9 bases. Losses at the gene ends were 5 bases for V and 7 bases for J; bases not matched to a gene: 12. The CDR3 spans 16 residues. Germline CDR1 is MNHEY and CDR2 is SMNVEV (reference sequence). The CDR3 reads CASSTLHRGHGQPQHF. The DNA of the CDR3 is TGTGCCAGCAGTACTCTACACAGGGGGCATGGACAGCCCCAGCATTTT.

V is TRBV28 and J is TRBJ2-5; 7 bases agree with TRBD2. V was pared by 6 bases and J by 4 bases, with 11 bases of the junction left unmatched. Germline CDR1 reads MDHEN; CDR2 reads SYDVKM. This CDR3 is built from 15 residues. The CDR3 loop reads CASRSAGLHLETQYF. The CDR3 coding sequence is TGTGCCAGCAGGTCAGCGGGGCTTCACTTAGAGACCCAGTACTTC. The full variable domain, in which reference TRBV28 and TRBJ2-5 provide the parts outside the CDR3, is DVKVTQSSRYLVKRTGEKVFLECVQDMDHENMFWYRQDPGLGLRLIYFSYDVKMKEKGDIPEGYSVSREKKERFSLILESASTNQTSMYLCASRSAGLHLETQYFGPGTRLLVL.

The J gene is TRBJ1-2, the V gene TRBV19, with D tentatively TRBD1 (5 bases). The V end was cut by 8 bases, the J end by 4 bases, with 17 bases between. Germline V lookup: CDR1 LNHDA, CDR2 SQIVND (reference sequence). The CDR3 runs 14 residues. CDR3 region: CASRVVGGIYGYTF. The CDR3 coding sequence is TGTGCCAGTCGAGTGGTTGGGGGAATCTATGGCTACACCTTC.

This clone was seen more than once but under ten times. The chain has TRBV7-8 and TRBJ1-3; TRBD1 matches at 10 bases. Trimming took 1 base from V and 3 from J; bases not matched to a gene: 6. The CDR3 extends over 17 amino acids. Looked up from germline, CDR1 is SGHVS and CDR2 is FQNEAQ. CDR3 sequence: CASSLERQGASGNTIYF. For the CDR3, the DNA is TGTGCCAGCAGCTTAGAAAGACAGGGGGCTAGTGGAAACACCATATATTTT.